Shown below are 19 T cell receptor beta chains from a single sample sequenced in a study of CD8 T cells in Susac syndrome. An input of roughly 0.45 to 1 ug of RNA was subjected to reverse transcription using random hexamers. Using its own MiXCR run on the immunoSEQ multiplex PCR reads, TCRdb lists one record per CDR3 protein. The table includes about 180,000 distinct CDR3 sequences, around 95% detected once. The sequenced sample consisted of CD4+ T cells from PBMCs. Every receptor here comes from a human donor with multiple sclerosis.

The chain employs TRBV20-1 and TRBJ2-5, with TRBD1 identical over 8 bases. Germline CDR1 and CDR2: DFQATT and SNEGSKA (reference sequence). CDR3 length: 11 residues. The CDR3 loop reads CSPDREETQYF. The CDR3 nucleotides read TGCAGCCCGGACAGGGAAGAGACCCAGTACTTC.

The chain recombines TRBV9 with TRBJ2-1; 16 positions match TRBD2. This CDR3 region has 15 residues. Germline V gene sequence: CDR1 SGDLS, CDR2 YYNGEE. J gave up 12 bases and V 4 bases, and 7 bases lay outside the gene matches. The CDR3 DNA is TGTGCCAGCAGCCCCGGGACTAGCGGGGGGGCCCGGCAGTTCTTC. This encodes CASSPGTSGGARQFF.

The chain has TRBV4-3 and TRBJ2-2; D might be TRBD1 or TRBD2, each matching 5 bases. The CDR3 contains 17 residues. V gave up 1 base and J gave up 3 bases, with 15 bases separating them. Germline lookup yields CDR1 LGHNA and CDR2 YSLEER. For the CDR3, the DNA is TGCGCCAGCAGCCAAGCTCGTGCCAGAGGGGACACCGGGGAGCTGTTTTTT. It yields the protein CASSQARARGDTGELFF.

V is TRBV14 and J is TRBJ2-3; 7 bases agree with TRBD2. Germline assignment: CDR1 SGHDN and CDR2 FVKESK. CDR3 size: 15 residues. V gave up 1 base and J gave up 9 bases; unmatched junction bases: 10. The CDR3 nucleotides are TGTGCCAGCAGCCAAGCCGGGACTACCCTATACACGCAGTATTTT. Its translation: CASSQAGTTLYTQYF. The complete variable domain, with remaining parts taken from reference TRBV14 and TRBJ2-3, reads EAGVTQFPSHSVIEKGQTVTLRCDPISGHDNLYWYRRVMGKEIKFLLHFVKESKQDESGMPNNRFLAERTGGTYSTLKVQPAELEDSGVYFCASSQAGTTLYTQYFGPGTRLTVL.

The chain has TRBV20-1 and TRBJ2-3; the D gene could be TRBD1 or TRBD2 (5 bases each). Germline lookup yields CDR1 DFQATT and CDR2 SNEGSKA (reference sequence). This CDR3 region has 13 residues. Trimming cost V 6 bases and J 9 bases, with 19 bases left between them. The CDR3 protein is CSASGPTILTQYF. CDR3 sequence (DNA): TGCAGTGCCTCGGGACCGACAATTTTGACGCAGTATTTT.

The genes are TRBV7-9 and TRBJ2-5; a weak D match, TRBD1 (7 bases). The V end was cut by 5 bases, the J end by 7 bases, with 14 bases between. The CDR3 has 13 amino acids. CDR1 and CDR2 (germline): SEHNR, FQNEAQ (reference sequence). CDR3 sequence: CASSPRQGGTQYF. Here the CDR3 DNA reads TGTGCCAGCAGCCCCCGTCAGGGGGGGACCCAGTACTTC.

This chain links TRBV4-1 with TRBJ1-4, with D hard to call. The CDR3 extends over 15 amino acids. With 0 bases removed from V and 7 bases from J, the gap between germline ends came to 12 bases. Germline V lookup: CDR1 MGHRA, CDR2 YSYEKL. The CDR3 DNA follows: TGCGCCAGCAGCCAAGATAGGCAGGCAAGTGAAAAACTGTTTTTT. Translated, it gives CASSQDRQASEKLFF.

The J gene is TRBJ1-6, the V gene TRBV6-1, with a weak D call TRBD1 (6 bases). Trimming left V 8 bases short and J 7 bases short, with 27 bases between. Germline values: CDR1 MNHNS, CDR2 SASEGT. The CDR3 loop spans 18 amino acids. The CDR3 DNA is TGTGCCAGCGGAAGGAAGGTACAGGGAGGAAGCAGGAATTCACCCCTCCACTTT. As protein: CASGRKVQGGSRNSPLHF.

The gene calls are TRBV7-9 and TRBJ2-5, with D uncertain. CDR3 length: 15 amino acids. Deletions cut 1 base from V and 5 bases from J, with 14 bases between. The germline V gene has CDR1 SEHNR and CDR2 FQNEAQ (reference sequence). The CDR3, as DNA: TGTGCCAGCAGCTTAGGGGCCAGATTCGTCGAGACCCAGTACTTC. Its protein is CASSLGARFVETQYF. Looking up the rest from reference TRBV7-9 and TRBJ2-5 gives the full variable domain: DTGVSQNPRHKITKRGQNVTFRCDPISEHNRLYWYRQTLGQGPEFLTYFQNEAQLEKSRLLSDRFSAERPKGSFSTLEIQRTEQGDSAMYLCASSLGARFVETQYFGPGTRLLVL.

This sequence joins TRBV20-1 and TRBJ1-6, with 8 bases matching TRBD1. The V segment lost 6 bases and the J segment 0 bases; nucleotides outside the gene matches: 10. The CDR3 is made up of 17 amino acids. Germline V gene data show CDR1 as DFQATT and CDR2 as SNEGSKA (reference sequence). This CDR3 is CSAQSQGASSYNSPLHF. The CDR3 region has the DNA TGCAGTGCCCAGTCTCAGGGGGCGAGCTCCTATAATTCACCCCTCCACTTT.

V is TRBV20-1 and J is TRBJ1-5, with D maybe TRBD1 (6 bases). V lost 5 bases and J 12 bases, leaving 20 bases between the germline ends. The germline CDR1 and CDR2 sequences are DFQATT and SNEGSKA (reference sequence). The CDR3 is 13 amino acids. The CDR3 sequence: CSAAEGGGRIQHF. The CDR3 DNA is TGCAGTGCTGCCGAGGGGGGGGGAAGGATCCAGCATTTT.

V is TRBV12-3 or TRBV12-4 and J is TRBJ2-7; no firm D call. Trimming removed 6 bases from V and 0 bases from J, with 9 bases in between. This CDR3 has 13 residues. The CDR3 nucleotides read TGTGCCAGCAGGGTATCCGGCTCCTACGAGCAGTACTTC. It is translated as CASRVSGSYEQYF.

The chain has TRBV28 and TRBJ1-6; no clear D. The CDR3 consists of 12 residues. Trimming removed 3 bases from V and 9 bases from J, with 6 bases in between. CDR1 and CDR2 (germline): MDHEN, SYDVKM. In DNA form, the CDR3 reads TGTGCCAGCAGTTTCGTGGTTTCACCCCTCCACTTT. Its translation is CASSFVVSPLHF.

The V gene is TRBV30, the J gene TRBJ1-6; 11 bases agree with TRBD1. V gave up 3 bases and J gave up 11 bases; unmatched junction bases: 6. Germline CDR1 is GTSNPN and CDR2 is SVGIG (reference sequence). The CDR3 is made up of 14 amino acids. CDR3 coding DNA: TGTGCCTGGAGAGTCCGGGACAGGGGGACACCCCTCCACTTT. Its protein is CAWRVRDRGTPLHF.

The chain joins TRBV28 to TRBJ2-7; the D gene is possibly TRBD2 (5 bases). Trimming stripped 6 bases from V and 1 base from J, with 16 bases between. The CDR3 has 15 amino acids. Germline loops: CDR1 MDHEN, CDR2 SYDVKM. The CDR3 nucleotides are TGTGCCAGCAGCCTCCTTACCGGGATATCCTACGAGCAGTACTTC. Amino acid sequence: CASSLLTGISYEQYF.

This chain connects TRBV6-5 to TRBJ2-3; unclear D gene. The CDR3 has 12 amino acids. V lost 7 bases to trimming and J lost 4 bases, with 9 bases between them. Per the germline V gene, CDR1 is MNHEY and CDR2 is SVGAGI. The DNA for the CDR3 is TGTGCCAGCAAGGGTCGCGCAGATACGCAGTATTTT. Translation gives CASKGRADTQYF.

V gene TRBV9 combines with J gene TRBJ2-1, with D perhaps TRBD2 (6 bases). Germline V gene data show CDR1 as SGDLS and CDR2 as YYNGEE. The CDR3 runs to 16 residues. V was pared by 0 bases and J by 0 bases, with 10 bases between. The CDR3 nucleotides read TGTGCCAGCAGCGTAGTCGCTAGCGCCTCCTACAATGAGCAGTTCTTC. Residues: CASSVVASASYNEQFF.

This chain joins TRBV15 and TRBJ1-5; D may be TRBD1 (6 bases). This CDR3 spans 15 amino acids. CDR1 and CDR2 (germline): LNHNV, YYDKDF (reference sequence). Trimming took 3 bases from V and 6 from J, leaving 15 bases between them. The CDR3 DNA reads as TGTGCCACCAGCAGTCAACAGGGAAGGGGTCAGCCCCAGCATTTT. Translating gives CATSSQQGRGQPQHF.

The chain couples TRBV27 to TRBJ1-1, with a tentative D call TRBD1 (6 bases). Germline V gives CDR1 MNHEY, CDR2 SMNVEV (reference sequence). Trimming stripped 6 bases from V and 5 bases from J, with 10 bases between. The CDR3 loop spans 12 amino acids. The CDR3 region has the DNA TGTGCCAGCAGCCCGACAGGAACTGAAGCTTTCTTT. Encoded protein: CASSPTGTEAFF.